Listed below are T cell receptor beta chains from one sample, sequenced in a study of blood T cell repertoires in COVID-19. Libraries were prepared by immunoSEQ multiplex PCR; TCRdb keeps only in-frame clonotypes and omits some of them. The profile covers about 150,000 clones, with around four fifths appearing a single time and approximately 5.3% taken by the ten largest. The sequenced material came from PBMCs or T cells enriched from blood (not recorded which). These TCRs come from a man between 65 and 85 years old who had been exposed to COVID-19. Each CDR3 is given without its conserved first and last residue.

>12|TRBJ1-1|TRBV19
ASSIGGSLSEAF
>13|TRBJ1-5|TRBV19
ASTKGTGNNQPQH
>13|TRBJ2-5|TRBV11-2
ASSLARDRQETQY
>11|TRBJ2-2|TRBV29-1
SLWGANTGELF
>12|TRBJ2-3|TRBV4-3
ASSQTGTGDTQY
>14|TRBJ2-1|TRBV11-3
ASSLTVSLAGGKGF
>9|TRBJ2-1|TRBV29-1
SPVGVGEQF
>13|TRBJ2-3|TRBV5-1
ASQLYAGTGDTQY
>11|TRBJ1-1|TRBV18
ASSPARGEQAF
>13|TRBJ2-1|TRBV24-1
ATSDPSTSMYEQF
>11|TRBJ2-7|TRBV6-5
ASSSNSVREQY
>14|TRBJ2-1|TRBV19
ASSIGPTMTTREQF
>15|TRBJ2-2|TRBV3-1/TRBV3-2
ASSHLGSGRRTGELF
>13|TRBJ1-1|TRBV6-4
ASSAQSTGNTEAF
>13|TRBJ1-3|TRBV24-1
ATSPPGQGGNTIY
>12|TRBJ2-3|TRBV19
ASRSSARTDTQY
>13|TRBJ1-2|TRBV19
ASRTSLDSTYGYT
>12|TRBJ1-5|TRBV4-1
ASSQDTPNQPQH
>12|TRBJ1-1|TRBV9
ASSATGGRTEAF
>16|TRBJ2-2|TRBV3-1/TRBV3-2
ASSQGSGQSYIPGELF
>12|TRBJ1-2|TRBV18
ASSGDRGPYGYT
>11|TRBJ1-1|TRBV25-1
ASSDRGRYKAF
>11|TRBJ2-5|TRBV11-3
ASSLASQETQY
>12|TRBJ1-5|TRBV28
ASSPGDSNQPQH
>15|TRBJ2-1|TRBV27
ASSSYLTSGIYNEQF
>13|TRBJ2-3|TRBV11-2
ASRGIAGGPDTQY
>13|TRBJ2-1|TRBV29-1
SVYTGRVTYNEQF
>10|TRBJ2-7|TRBV5-4
ASRRDNYEQY
>12|TRBJ1-3|TRBV28
ASSRGGSGNTIY
>13|TRBJ2-5|TRBV15
ATSRDRGVQETQY
>15|TRBJ2-7|TRBV5-6
ASSLRGGGLAAYEQY
>11|TRBJ2-5|TRBV12-3/TRBV12-4
ASSLIGEETQY
>14|TRBJ1-5|TRBV19
ASSTHPGGQSQPQH
>13|TRBJ2-3|TRBV19
ASSTSTGGLDTQY
>12|TRBJ2-1|TRBV30
AWKRGQTYNEQF
>14|TRBJ2-7|TRBV29-1
SVEGARDIYPYEQY
>12|TRBJ2-7|TRBV7-2
ASSLGQGAEEQY